Each of the 10 T cell receptor beta chains below was sequenced from the same sample in a study of blood T cell repertoires in COVID-19. TCRdb's table, derived via immunoSEQ multiplex PCR, lists solely in-frame clones and lacks some. The sample lists around 190,000 clones; 88% were seen once. Sequenced sample: peripheral blood. The receptor set was obtained from a man aged 45-60 years with COVID-19, enrolled during active disease.

This clone was counted a few times. V is TRBV2 and J is TRBJ2-2; TRBD1 agrees at 7 bases. The CDR3 is 14 residues long. In germline, CDR1 is SNHLY, CDR2 FYNNEI. J lost 11 bases, V lost 0 bases, and 6 bases had no gene match. The CDR3 sequence: CASSEALSGGELFF. CDR3 coding DNA: TGTGCCAGCAGTGAAGCCTTATCAGGGGGAGAGCTGTTTTTT.

This clone was detected only once. The chain links TRBV5-1 to TRBJ2-1; possibly TRBD2 for D (6 bases). Trimming left V 3 bases short and J 6 bases short, with 13 bases between. CDR1 and CDR2 (germline): SGHRS, YFSETQ. This CDR3 is built from 14 residues. CDR3 region: CASSSQAGGNEQFF. The CDR3 bases are TGCGCCAGCAGCTCCCAAGCCGGGGGCAATGAGCAGTTCTTC.

The rearrangement uses TRBV7-8 and TRBJ2-2; TRBD2 might be the D (6 bases). CDR1 is SGHVS and CDR2 is FQNEAQ in the germline V gene. The CDR3 loop spans 15 amino acids. The V end was cut by 6 bases, the J end by 0 bases, with 11 bases between. DNA of the CDR3: TGTGCCAGCAGGGCCGGAGGGGCGAACACCGGGGAGCTGTTTTTT. This codes for CASRAGGANTGELFF.

The chain joins TRBV5-4 to TRBJ2-5, with 11 bases that match TRBD2. The ends lost 6 bases at V and 5 bases at J; junction bases unmatched: 12. In germline, CDR1 is SGHNT, CDR2 YYREEE (reference sequence). This CDR3 spans 16 amino acids. CDR3 coding DNA: TGTGCCAGCAAGACCCCCACTAGCGGGGGCGGGGAGACCCAGTACTTC. It specifies CASKTPTSGGGETQYF. Looking up the rest from reference TRBV5-4 and TRBJ2-5 gives the full variable domain: ETGVTQSPTHLIKTRGQQVTLRCSSQSGHNTVSWYQQALGQGPQFIFQYYREEENGRGNFPPRFSGLQFPNYSSELNVNALELDDSALYLCASKTPTSGGGETQYFGPGTRLLVL.

The chain combines TRBV7-3 with TRBJ2-5; 7 nucleotides line up with TRBD1. Germline V gene lookup returns CDR1 SGHTA and CDR2 FQGTGA. The CDR3 loop spans 15 amino acids. V dropped 1 base and J dropped 4; count of bases not matched to a gene: 6. The CDR3 spells CASSLKGGMVETQYF. The CDR3 nucleotides are TGTGCCAGCAGCTTAAAAGGGGGCATGGTAGAGACCCAGTACTTC.

In this sample, this clone turned up once. The rearrangement links TRBV1 to TRBJ2-1; TRBD1 is taken as the D call from the table, unchecked against the DNA. TRBV1 is an annotated pseudogene. The CDR3 runs 17 residues. In DNA form, the CDR3 reads TGCACCAGCAGCCAAGGGGAAGGGGCCGGCCCCTACAATGAGCAGTTCTTC. This codes for CTSSQGEGAGPYNEQFF.

This clone came up once. The chain combines TRBV7-2 with TRBJ1-5; unclear D gene. This CDR3 contains 15 residues. Per germline, CDR1 SGHTA and CDR2 FQGNSA. V was shortened by 5 bases and J by 3 bases, with 14 bases between the two germline ends. CDR3 amino acids: CASSPGWGYNQPQHF. Written as DNA, the CDR3 is TGTGCCAGCAGCCCGGGATGGGGTTACAATCAGCCCCAGCATTTT.

The chain recombines TRBV28 with TRBJ2-7; 7 bases are a match to TRBD1. The CDR3 length is 15 residues. V shed 6 bases and J 6 bases; nucleotides not matched to a gene: 14. The germline gives CDR1 MDHEN, CDR2 SYDVKM. The DNA for the CDR3 is TGTGCCAGCAGCGGACAGACAGGGAGCAGTTCCGAGCAGTACTTC. This codes for CASSGQTGSSSEQYF.

The chain recombines TRBV2 with TRBJ1-3; a weak D match, TRBD1 (5 bases). Trimming stripped 4 bases from V and 4 bases from J, with 11 bases between. Germline V gene lookup returns CDR1 SNHLY and CDR2 FYNNEI. The CDR3 is 14 amino acids. CDR3 sequence reads: CASSVVGVGNTIYF. In DNA, the CDR3 is TGTGCCAGCAGTGTAGTAGGGGTAGGAAACACCATATATTTT.

The chain employs TRBV27 and TRBJ1-1; D uncertain. V lost 1 base to trimming and J lost 1 base, with 4 bases between them. Germline V gene data show CDR1 as MNHEY and CDR2 as SMNVEV (reference sequence). The CDR3 sequence is 13 residues long. CDR3 DNA: TGTGCCAGCAGTTTATTTCGGAACACTGAAGCTTTCTTT. It translates to CASSLFRNTEAFF.